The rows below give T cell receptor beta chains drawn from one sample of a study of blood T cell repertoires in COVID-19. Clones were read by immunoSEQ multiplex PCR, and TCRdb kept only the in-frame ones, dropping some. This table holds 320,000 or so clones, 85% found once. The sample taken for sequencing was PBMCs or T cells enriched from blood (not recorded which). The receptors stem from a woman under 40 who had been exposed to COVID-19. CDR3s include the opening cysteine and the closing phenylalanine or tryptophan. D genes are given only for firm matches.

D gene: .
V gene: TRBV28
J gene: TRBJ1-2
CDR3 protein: CASSLQIIDYGYTF

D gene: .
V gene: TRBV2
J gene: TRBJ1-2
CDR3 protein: CASSEGQGYYGYTF

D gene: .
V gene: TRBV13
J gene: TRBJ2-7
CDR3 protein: CASSSTGRSFEQYF

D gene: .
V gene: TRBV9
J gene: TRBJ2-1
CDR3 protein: CASSAYSSSYNEQFF

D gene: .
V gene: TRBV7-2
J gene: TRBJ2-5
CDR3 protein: CASSLTGGSQETQYF

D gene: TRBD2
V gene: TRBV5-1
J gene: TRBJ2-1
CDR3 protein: CASGPSGDPYNEQFF

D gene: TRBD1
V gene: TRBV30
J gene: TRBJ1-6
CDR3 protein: CAWTSGQGGSPLHF

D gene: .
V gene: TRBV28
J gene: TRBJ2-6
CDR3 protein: CASLSSGANVLTF

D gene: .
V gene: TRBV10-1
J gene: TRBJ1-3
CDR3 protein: CASSSEASGNTIYF

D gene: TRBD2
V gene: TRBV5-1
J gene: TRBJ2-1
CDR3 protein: CASSRGPSGRAGGSEQFF

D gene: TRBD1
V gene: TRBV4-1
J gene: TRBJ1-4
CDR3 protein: CASSQAQGAIGKLFF

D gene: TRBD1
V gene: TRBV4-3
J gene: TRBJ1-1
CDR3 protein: CASSQVEGARTEAFF

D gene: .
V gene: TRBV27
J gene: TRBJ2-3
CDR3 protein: CASSPSYNSNTDTQYF

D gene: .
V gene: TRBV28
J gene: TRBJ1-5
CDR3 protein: CASGAYSNQPQHF

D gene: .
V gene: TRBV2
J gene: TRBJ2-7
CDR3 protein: CASRLDSYEQYF

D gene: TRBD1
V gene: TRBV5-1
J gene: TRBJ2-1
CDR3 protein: CASSLQGTEYNEQFF

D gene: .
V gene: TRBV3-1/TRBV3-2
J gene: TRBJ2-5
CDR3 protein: CASSQTHRETQYF

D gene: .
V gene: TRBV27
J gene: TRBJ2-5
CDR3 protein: CASSPLEGRETQYF

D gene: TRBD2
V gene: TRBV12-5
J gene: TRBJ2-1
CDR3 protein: CASGTSLLAGYNEQFF

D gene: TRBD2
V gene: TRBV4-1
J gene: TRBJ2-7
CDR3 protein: CASSHLAGGLSYEQYF

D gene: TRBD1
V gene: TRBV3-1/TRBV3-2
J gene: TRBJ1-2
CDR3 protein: CASSEGQGVLVYGYTF

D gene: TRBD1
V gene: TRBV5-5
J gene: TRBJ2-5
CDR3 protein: CASSWTGGPDETQYF

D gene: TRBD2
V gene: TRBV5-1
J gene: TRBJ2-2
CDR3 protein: CASSSTSGGDTGELFF

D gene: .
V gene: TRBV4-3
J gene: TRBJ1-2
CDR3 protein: CASSQDREYGYTF

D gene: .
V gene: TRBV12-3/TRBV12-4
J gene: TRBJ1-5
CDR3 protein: CASSSGWSGGSSF

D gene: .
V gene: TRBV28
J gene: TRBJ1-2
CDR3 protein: CASSAIPGYGYTF

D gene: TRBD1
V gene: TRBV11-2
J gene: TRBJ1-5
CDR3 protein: CASSLRQGSNQPQHF

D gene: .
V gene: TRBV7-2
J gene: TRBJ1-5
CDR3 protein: CASSSSGGGQPQHF

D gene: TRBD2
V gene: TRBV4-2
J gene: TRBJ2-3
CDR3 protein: CASSQDSGGIRDTQYF

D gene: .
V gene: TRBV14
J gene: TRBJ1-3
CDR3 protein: CASSQSGIAGNTIYF

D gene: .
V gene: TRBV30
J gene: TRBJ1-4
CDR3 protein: CAWSVRGITNEKLFF

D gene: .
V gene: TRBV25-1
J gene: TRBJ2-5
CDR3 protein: CASSEYEDSETQYF